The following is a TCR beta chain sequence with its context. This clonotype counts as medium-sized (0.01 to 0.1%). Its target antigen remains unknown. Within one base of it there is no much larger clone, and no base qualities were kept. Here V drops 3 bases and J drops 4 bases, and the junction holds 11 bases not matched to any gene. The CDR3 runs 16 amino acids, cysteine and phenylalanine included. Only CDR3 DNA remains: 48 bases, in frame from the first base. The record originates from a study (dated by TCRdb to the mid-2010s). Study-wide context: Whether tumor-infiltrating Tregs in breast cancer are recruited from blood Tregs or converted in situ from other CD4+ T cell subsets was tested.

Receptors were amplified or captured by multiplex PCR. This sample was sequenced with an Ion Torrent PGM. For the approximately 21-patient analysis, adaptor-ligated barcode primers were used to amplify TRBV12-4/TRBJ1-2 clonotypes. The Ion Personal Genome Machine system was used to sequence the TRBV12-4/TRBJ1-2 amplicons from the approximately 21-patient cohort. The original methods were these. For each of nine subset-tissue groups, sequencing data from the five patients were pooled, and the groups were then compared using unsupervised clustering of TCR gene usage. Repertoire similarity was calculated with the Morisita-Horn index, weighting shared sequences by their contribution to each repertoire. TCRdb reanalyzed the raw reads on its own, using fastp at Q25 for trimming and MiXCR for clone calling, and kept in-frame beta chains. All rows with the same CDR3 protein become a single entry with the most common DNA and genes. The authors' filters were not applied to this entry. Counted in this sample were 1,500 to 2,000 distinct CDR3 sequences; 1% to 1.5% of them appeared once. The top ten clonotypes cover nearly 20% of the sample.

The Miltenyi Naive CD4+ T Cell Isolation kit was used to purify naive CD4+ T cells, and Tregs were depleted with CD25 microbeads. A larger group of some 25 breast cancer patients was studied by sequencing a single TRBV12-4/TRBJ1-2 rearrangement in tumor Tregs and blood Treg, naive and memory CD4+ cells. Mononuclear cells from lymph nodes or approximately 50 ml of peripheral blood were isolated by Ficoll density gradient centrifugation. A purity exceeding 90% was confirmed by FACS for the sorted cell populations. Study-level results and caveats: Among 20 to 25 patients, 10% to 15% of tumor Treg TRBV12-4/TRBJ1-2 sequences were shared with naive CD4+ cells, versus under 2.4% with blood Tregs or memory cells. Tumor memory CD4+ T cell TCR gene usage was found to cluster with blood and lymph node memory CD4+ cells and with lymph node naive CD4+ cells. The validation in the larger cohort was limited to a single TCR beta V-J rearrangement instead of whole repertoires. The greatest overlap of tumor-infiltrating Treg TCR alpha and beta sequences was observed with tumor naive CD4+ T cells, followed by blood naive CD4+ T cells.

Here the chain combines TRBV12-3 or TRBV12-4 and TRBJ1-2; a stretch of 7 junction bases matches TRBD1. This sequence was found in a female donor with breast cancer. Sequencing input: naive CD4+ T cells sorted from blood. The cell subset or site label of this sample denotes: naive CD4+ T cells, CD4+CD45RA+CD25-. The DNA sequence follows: TGTGCCAGCAGTTTCAGTGGGAGACAGGGCTCCTATGGCTACACCTTC. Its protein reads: CASSFSGRQGSYGYTF.